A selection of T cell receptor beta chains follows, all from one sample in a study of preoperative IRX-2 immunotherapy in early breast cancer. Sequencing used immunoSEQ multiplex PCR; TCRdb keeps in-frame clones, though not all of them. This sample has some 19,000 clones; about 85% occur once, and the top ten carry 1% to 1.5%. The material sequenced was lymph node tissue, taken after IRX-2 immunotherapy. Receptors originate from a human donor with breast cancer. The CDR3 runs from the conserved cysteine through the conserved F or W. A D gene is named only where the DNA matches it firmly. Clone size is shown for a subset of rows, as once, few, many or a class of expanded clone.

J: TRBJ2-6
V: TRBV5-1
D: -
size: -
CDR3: CASSYGQGANVLTF
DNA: TGCGCCAGCAGCTATGGACAGGGGGCCAACGTCCTGACTTTC

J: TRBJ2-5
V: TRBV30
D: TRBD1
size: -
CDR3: CAWNLQTGSETQYF
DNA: TGTGCCTGGAATCTGCAGACAGGGTCCGAGACCCAGTACTTC

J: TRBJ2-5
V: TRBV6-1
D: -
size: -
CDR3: CASSEVGETQYF
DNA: TGTGCCAGCAGTGAAGTGGGAGAGACCCAGTACTTC

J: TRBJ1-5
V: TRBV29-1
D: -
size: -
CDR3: CSVLDSNPNQPQHF
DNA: TGCAGCGTTTTGGACAGCAACCCTAATCAGCCCCAGCATTTT

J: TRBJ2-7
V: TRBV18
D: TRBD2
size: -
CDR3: CASSPLPSGPSHEQYF
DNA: TGTGCCAGCTCACCCCTCCCTAGCGGACCTTCCCACGAGCAGTACTTC

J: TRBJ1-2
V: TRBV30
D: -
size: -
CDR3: CAWYRETNYGYTF
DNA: TGTGCCTGGTACAGGGAAACCAACTATGGCTACACCTTC

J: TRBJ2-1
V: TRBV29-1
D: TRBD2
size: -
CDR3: CSVPGLASYNEQFF
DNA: TGCAGCGTCCCCGGACTAGCATCCTACAATGAGCAGTTCTTC

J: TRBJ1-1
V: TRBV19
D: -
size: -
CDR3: CASSIPRQDLMNTEAFF
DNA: TGTGCCAGTAGTATACCGCGACAGGACCTTATGAACACTGAAGCTTTCTTT

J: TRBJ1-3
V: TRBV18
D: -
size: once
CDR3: CASSPEGYGNTIYF
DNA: TGTGCCAGCTCACCGGAGGGATACGGAAACACCATATATTTT

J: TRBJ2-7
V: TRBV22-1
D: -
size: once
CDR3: CASKGIQTYEQYF
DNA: TGTGCCAGCAAGGGGATTCAGACCTACGAGCAGTACTTC

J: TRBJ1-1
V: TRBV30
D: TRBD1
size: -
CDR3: CAWSANRDRDTEAFF
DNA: TGTGCCTGGAGTGCGAACCGGGACAGGGACACTGAAGCTTTCTTT

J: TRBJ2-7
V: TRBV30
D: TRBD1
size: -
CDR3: CAFWDRDTYEQYF
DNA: TGTGCCTTTTGGGACAGGGACACCTACGAGCAGTACTTC

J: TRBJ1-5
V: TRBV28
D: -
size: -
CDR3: CASSLGWGRNQPQHF
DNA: TGTGCCAGCAGTTTAGGTTGGGGGCGCAATCAGCCCCAGCATTTT

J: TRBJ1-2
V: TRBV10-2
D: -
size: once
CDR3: CASSSYYGASGYTF
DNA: TGCGCCAGCAGTTCTTATTACGGGGCGAGTGGCTACACCTTC

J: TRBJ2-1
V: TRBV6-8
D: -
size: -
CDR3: CASSYPPPHEQFF
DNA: TGTGCCAGCAGTTACCCCCCTCCACATGAGCAGTTCTTC

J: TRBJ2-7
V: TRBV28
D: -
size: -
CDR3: CASSLTGRTYEQYF
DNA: TGTGCCAGCAGTCTCACGGGACGGACCTACGAGCAGTACTTC

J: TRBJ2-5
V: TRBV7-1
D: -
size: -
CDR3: CASSSAWGLQETQYF
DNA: TGTGCCAGCAGCTCCGCTTGGGGTTTACAAGAGACCCAGTACTTC

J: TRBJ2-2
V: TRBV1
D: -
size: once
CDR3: CASRDVGGSNTGELFF
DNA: TGCGCCAGCAGAGATGTCGGGGGTTCGAACACCGGGGAGCTGTTTTTT

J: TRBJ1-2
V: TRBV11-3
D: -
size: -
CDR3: CASSLGRRDTYYGYTF
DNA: TGTGCCAGCAGCTTAGGCAGAAGGGACACTTACTATGGCTACACCTTC

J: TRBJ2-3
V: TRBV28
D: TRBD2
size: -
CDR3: CASGYSGRARADTQYF
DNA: TGTGCCAGCGGGTATAGCGGGAGGGCCCGTGCAGATACGCAGTATTTT

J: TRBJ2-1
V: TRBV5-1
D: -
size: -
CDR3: CASSQPGPNYNEQFF
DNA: TGCGCCAGCAGCCAGCCGGGGCCCAACTACAATGAGCAGTTCTTC

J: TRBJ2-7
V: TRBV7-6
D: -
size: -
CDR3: CASSLPSKSYEQYF
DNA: TGTGCCAGCAGCTTGCCCAGTAAATCCTACGAGCAGTACTTC

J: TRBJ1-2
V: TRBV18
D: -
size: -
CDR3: CASSPSSGARLYGYTF
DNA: TGTGCCAGCTCACCCTCGTCAGGGGCGCGTCTGTATGGCTACACCTTC

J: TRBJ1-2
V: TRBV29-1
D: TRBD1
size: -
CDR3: CSEGQGTGYGYTF
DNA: TGCAGCGAAGGACAGGGGACGGGCTATGGCTACACCTTC

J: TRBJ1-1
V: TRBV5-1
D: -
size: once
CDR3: CASSLGRGDTEAFF
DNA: TGCGCCAGCAGCTTGGGGCGAGGGGACACTGAAGCTTTCTTT

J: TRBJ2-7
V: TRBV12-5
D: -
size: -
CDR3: CASSLPGGEQDEQYF
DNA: TGTGCCAGCTCCCTACCGGGCGGGGAACAAGACGAGCAGTACTTC

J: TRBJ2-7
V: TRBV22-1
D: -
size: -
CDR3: CASSLAPPYEQYF
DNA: TGTGCCAGCAGTTTAGCGCCACCCTACGAGCAGTACTTC

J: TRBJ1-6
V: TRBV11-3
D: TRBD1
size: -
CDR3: CASCRDRGNSPLHF
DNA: TGTGCCAGCTGCCGGGACAGGGGAAATTCACCCCTCCACTTT

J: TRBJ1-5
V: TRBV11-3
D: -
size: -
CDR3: CASTAILGNQPQHF
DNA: TGTGCCAGCACCGCTATTCTGGGGAATCAGCCCCAGCATTTT

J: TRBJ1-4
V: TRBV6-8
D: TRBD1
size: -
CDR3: CASSDPTGGNVKLFF
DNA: TGTGCCAGCAGTGACCCTACAGGGGGTAACGTAAAACTGTTTTTT